This TCR beta chain was recorded in a study of blood T cell repertoires in COVID-19. As for the study in general: The origin of the acute and convalescent COVID-19 samples was the United States, Italy and Spain. From T cells, B-cell-depleted T cells, or PBMCs came the material, which was cDNA or gDNA.

Per the study methods: Estimation of nucleated cell counts was performed using reference gene primer amplification. TCRdb keeps only in-frame clones here, not all; method: immunoSEQ multiplex PCR. The V and J calls and clone size were taken over from that table, and D and trimming were inferred from the DNA. There are roughly 250,000 clones in the sample; 88% occur only once, and 0.7% to 0.85% lies in the top ten. The CDR3 extends over 15 amino acids. Germline CDR1 MNHEY, CDR2 SVGAGI. With 7 bases clipped from V and 0 bases from J, the junction kept 8 bases outside the gene matches. Sequencing was performed on peripheral blood. J is TRBJ1-1 and V is TRBV6-5, with 7 bases lining up with TRBD1. This TCR was sampled from a woman aged 30 to 39 with acute or convalescent COVID-19. CDR3 nucleotide sequence: TGTGCCAGCAACGCACAGGGGATCATGAACACTGAAGCTTTCTTT. This translates into CASNAQGIMNTEAFF.